Shown below are 29 T cell receptor beta chains from a single sample sequenced in a study of T cells in Graves' hyperthyroidism and ophthalmopathy. RNA transcripts provided the source from which TCR beta CDR3 regions were amplified. An initial round of RT-PCR targeting the TCR CDR3 relied on the HTBI primer set. A single record per CDR3 protein comes from TCRdb applying MiXCR to the multiplex PCR reads. The data contain about 570,000 distinct CDR3 sequences, approximately 44% of them singletons. Sequencing used peripheral blood or thyroid tissue (not recorded which). Receptors originate from an adult woman with Graves' disease, either hyperthyroidism or ophthalmopathy (not recorded which).

V gene TRBV12-3 or TRBV12-4 combines with J gene TRBJ1-2, with D tentatively TRBD1 (6 bases). Trimming removed 7 bases at V and 2 bases at J, with 11 bases between. CDR3 size: 13 residues. The CDR3 bases are TGTGCCAGCACCCCCGGGGGCAACTATGGCTACACCTTC. Translating it yields CASTPGGNYGYTF.

At least ten counts were recorded for this clonotype. The V and J genes are TRBV5-1 and TRBJ2-3, with D possibly being TRBD2 (5 bases). The CDR3 has 11 residues. The V end was cut by 4 bases, the J end by 15 bases, with 15 bases between. Looked up from germline, CDR1 is SGHRS and CDR2 is YFSETQ. CDR3 in amino acids: CASSLGIREYF. CDR3 in DNA: TGCGCCAGCAGCCTCGGGATACGAGAATATTTT.

The chain carries TRBV28 and TRBJ2-5, with D hard to call. Between the trimmed V and J ends, which lost 3 bases and 0 bases, there was a span of 23 bases. CDR3 length: 19 residues. Germline-derived CDR1 and CDR2 are MDHEN and SYDVKM. CDR3 in DNA: TGTGCCAGCAGTTTTCCCTCTTCTGTCGCACCCCGCGACCAAGAGACCCAGTACTTC. The encoded protein is CASSFPSSVAPRDQETQYF. Filled out from reference TRBV28 and TRBJ2-5, the complete variable domain reads DVKVTQSSRYLVKRTGEKVFLECVQDMDHENMFWYRQDPGLGLRLIYFSYDVKMKEKGDIPEGYSVSREKKERFSLILESASTNQTSMYLCASSFPSSVAPRDQETQYFGPGTRLLVL.

This clonotype appeared many times. This CDR3 reads CASSVDDSSYEQYF. The CDR3 nucleotides are TGTGCCAGCAGCGTAGACGACAGCTCCTACGAGCAGTACTTC. This chain joins TRBV9 and TRBJ2-7, with D tentatively TRBD1 (5 bases). CDR1 and CDR2 from the germline V gene are SGDLS and YYNGEE. Trimming took 0 bases from V and 0 from J, leaving 7 bases between them. The CDR3 covers 14 residues.

Remarks on this clonotype: Given the absence of the conserved phenylalanine or tryptophan at the CDR3 end, a read error is likely. No DNA is shown, since the ends of the CDR3 on it are uncertain; the CDR3 is the one TCRdb lists. The chain uses TRBV7-3 and TRBJ2-7. The germline V gene has CDR1 SGHTA and CDR2 FQGTGA. The CDR3 length equals 9 residues, ends included. The chain's CDR3 is CASSLTANT.

This clonotype was recorded at least ten times. The genes are TRBV4-1 and TRBJ1-1; 8 bases line up with TRBD1. Germline loops: CDR1 MGHRA, CDR2 YSYEKL. After removal of 3 bases from V and 5 bases from J, the junction contained 8 bases not matched to a gene. The CDR3 loop spans 15 amino acids. CDR3 nucleotide sequence: TGCGCCAGCAGCCAGGAGGACAGGGAAATAACTGAAGCTTTCTTT. Translated, it gives CASSQEDREITEAFF.

The genes are TRBV20-1 and TRBJ2-3; D is possibly TRBD1 (6 bases). V gave up 3 bases and J gave up 0 bases, with 7 bases separating them. Germline CDR1 and CDR2: DFQATT and SNEGSKA (reference sequence). The CDR3 sequence is 13 residues long. The chain's CDR3 is CSARGASTDTQYF. In DNA, the CDR3 is TGCAGTGCTAGGGGGGCGAGCACAGATACGCAGTATTTT.

This clonotype occurred many times. This chain joins TRBV5-1 and TRBJ2-5; D is undetermined. Trimming shortened V by 0 bases and J by 1 base, and 10 bases separated the two germline ends. The CDR3 consists of 15 residues. Germline V CDR1 and CDR2: SGHRS, YFSETQ. The CDR3 region has the DNA TGCGCCAGCAGCTTGGAGGCACCGGGCCAAGAGACCCAGTACTTC. This translates into CASSLEAPGQETQYF. The whole variable domain, remainder taken from reference TRBV5-1 and TRBJ2-5, is KAGVTQTPRYLIKTRGQQVTLSCSPISGHRSVSWYQQTPGQGLQFLFEYFSETQRNKGNFPGRFSGRQFSNSRSEMNVSTLELGDSALYLCASSLEAPGQETQYFGPGTRLLVL.

This clonotype was found many times. A read error may produce the germline difference seen at one junction end. This chain joins TRBV7-7 and TRBJ2-7; TRBD2 aligns across 8 bases. CDR1 is SSHAT and CDR2 is FNYEAQ in the germline V gene (reference sequence). The CDR3 is 14 residues long. The CDR3 DNA is TGTGCTAGCAGCACGGCGTTAGCGGGAACCGAGCAGTACTTC. It codes for CASSTALAGTEQYF.

The table lists this clonotype with a few counts. The rearrangement joins TRBV20-1 to TRBJ2-5; TRBD1 is a possible D gene (5 bases). CDR1 and CDR2 (germline): DFQATT, SNEGSKA (reference sequence). Between the trimmed V and J ends, which lost 0 bases and 4 bases, there was a span of 12 bases. The CDR3 consists of 14 residues. In DNA, the CDR3 is TGCAGTGCTAGAGATGATGGTAGGGGAGAGACCCAGTACTTC. Translation: CSARDDGRGETQYF.

The chain carries TRBV9 and TRBJ1-6; weak D call: TRBD1 (6 bases). With 0 bases removed from V and 6 bases from J, the gap between germline ends came to 10 bases. The CDR3 covers 15 residues. The V gene's germline CDR1 is SGDLS and CDR2 YYNGEE. CDR3 protein: CASSVGGDTNSPLHF. The CDR3 DNA reads TGTGCCAGCAGCGTAGGAGGGGACACTAATTCACCCCTCCACTTT.

The V and J genes are TRBV7-8 and TRBJ2-3, with TRBD2 matching 8 bases. The CDR3 is 17 amino acids. J lost 3 bases, V lost 3 bases, and 11 bases had no gene match. Germline CDR1 and CDR2: SGHVS and FQNEAQ. The CDR3 DNA is TGTGCCAGCAGCTTCCACCCCGGGAGGGGAGAAACAGATACGCAGTATTTT. It encodes CASSFHPGRGETDTQYF.

The chain's CDR3 is CASSQTETGDEKLFF. The CDR3 DNA reads as TGCGCCAGCAGCCAAACGGAGACAGGGGATGAAAAACTGTTTTTT. The V call is TRBV4-1, the J call TRBJ1-4; 8 nucleotides line up with TRBD1. The CDR3 runs 15 residues. CDR1 and CDR2 (germline): MGHRA, YSYEKL. The junction had 5 bases not matched to a gene; V was cut back by 2 bases and J by 6 bases.

This sequence joins TRBV25-1 and TRBJ1-6; D remains ambiguous. Trimming removed 5 bases at V and 0 bases at J, with 14 bases between. The germline CDR1 and CDR2 sequences are MGHDK and SYGVNS. The CDR3 is 17 amino acids. The DNA of the CDR3 is TGTGCCAGCAGTCACTCTGGACGGGGCTCCTATAATTCACCCCTCCACTTT. Translated: CASSHSGRGSYNSPLHF.

This clonotype was detected once. This sequence joins TRBV7-2 and TRBJ2-7, with no clear D. The CDR3 covers 14 residues. Trimming shortened V by 1 base and J by 2 bases, and 9 bases separated the two germline ends. CDR1 SGHTA and CDR2 FQGNSA come from the germline V gene. CDR3: CASSLVAHPYEQYF. CDR3 DNA sequence: TGTGCCAGCAGCTTAGTGGCCCACCCCTACGAGCAGTACTTC.

This clonotype showed up just a few times. Its ends do not fully match the called genes, so a read error is possible. The gene calls are TRBV7-2 and TRBJ1-5; D remains ambiguous. CDR3 size: 16 residues. Germline-derived CDR1 and CDR2 are SGHTA and FQGNSA. In DNA form, the CDR3 reads TGCGCCAGCAGCCACGCCACGAGGCGGAGCAATCAGCCCCAGCATTTT. Protein product: CASSHATRRSNQPQHF.

The chain uses TRBV10-3 and TRBJ2-5; D tentatively fits TRBD1 or TRBD2 (5 bases each). The CDR3 loop spans 14 amino acids. CDR1 ENHRY and CDR2 SYGVKD come from the germline V gene. The germline V and J ends were trimmed by 9 bases and 4 bases, with 18 bases remaining between them. The CDR3 bases are TGTGCCATGGGACCCACTTCACGTGGAGAGACCCAGTACTTC. It translates to CAMGPTSRGETQYF.

The chain carries TRBV5-5 and TRBJ1-4; TRBD1 might be the D (6 bases). The CDR3 has 15 residues. V shed 4 bases and J shed 4 bases, with 14 bases lying between them. Germline loops: CDR1 SGHKS, CDR2 YYEKEE (reference sequence). The CDR3 DNA reads TGTGCCAGCAGCAGGCTACAGGGATGTAATGAAAAACTGTTTTTT. It encodes CASSRLQGCNEKLFF.

This clonotype was counted many times. V usage is TRBV19 and J usage is TRBJ2-2; no firm D call. Germline CDR1 reads LNHDA; CDR2 reads SQIVND (reference sequence). The CDR3 sequence is 13 residues long. V lost 5 bases, J lost 0 bases, and 4 bases lay in between. The CDR3 sequence: CASSPANTGELFF. The CDR3 DNA follows: TGTGCCAGTAGTCCGGCGAACACCGGGGAGCTGTTTTTT.

The CDR3 DNA follows: TGTGCCAGCAGATGGGACGGCGGGGAGCTGTTTTTT. The encoded protein is CASRWDGGELFF. The V call is TRBV6-6, the J call TRBJ2-2; either TRBD1 or TRBD2 may supply D (5 bases each). Trimming took 6 bases from V and 7 from J, leaving 9 bases between them. CDR1 is MNHNY, CDR2 SVGAGI, per germline (reference sequence). This CDR3 spans 12 amino acids.

V and J are TRBV9 and TRBJ2-7, with TRBD1 matching 9 bases. Germline V gives CDR1 SGDLS, CDR2 YYNGEE. There are 13 residues in the CDR3. The V and J ends lost 4 bases and 5 bases, in that order; junction bases with no gene match: 4. The CDR3 region is CASSRDRANEQYF. The CDR3 DNA reads as TGTGCCAGCAGCCGGGACAGGGCAAACGAGCAGTACTTC.

This clonotype was observed many times. This chain links TRBV7-2 with TRBJ1-5; D remains unclear. Looked up from germline, CDR1 is SGHTA and CDR2 is FQGNSA. CDR3 length: 14 amino acids. Trimming pared 1 base from V and 4 bases from J, leaving 8 bases between. CDR3 sequence (DNA): TGTGCCAGCAGCTTAGAGCCCCGGAATCAGCCCCAGCATTTT. This sequence encodes CASSLEPRNQPQHF.

This chain uses TRBV5-6 with TRBJ2-5, with 11 positions matching TRBD2. The germline V gene has CDR1 SGHDT and CDR2 YYEEEE. Trimming cost V 1 base and J 5 bases; bases outside gene matches: 7. The CDR3 spans 16 residues. This CDR3 reads CASSLLLAGGWETQYF. CDR3 bases: TGTGCCAGCAGCTTGTTGCTAGCGGGAGGTTGGGAGACCCAGTACTTC.

This clonotype appeared many times. The rearrangement uses TRBV13 and TRBJ1-4; D gene unclear. The CDR3 is 12 residues long. Germline V gives CDR1 PRHDT, CDR2 FYEKMQ (reference sequence). The ends were cut back, 0 bases at V and 10 bases at J, with 6 bases in the middle. The CDR3 coding sequence is TGTGCCAGCAGCTTAGGTCCCGGAAAACTGTTTTTT. It codes for CASSLGPGKLFF.

This rearrangement joins TRBV12-5 to TRBJ2-2, with D unresolved. This CDR3 region has 15 residues. CDR1 and CDR2 (germline): LGHNT, FRNRAP. The V and J ends lost 5 bases and 3 bases respectively, with 13 bases between them. The CDR3 is CASGHGDGDTGELFF. CDR3 nucleotides: TGTGCTAGTGGTCATGGAGACGGCGACACCGGGGAGCTGTTTTTT.

This clonotype was counted between two and nine times. It is likely a read error, because the conserved phenylalanine at the end of the CDR3 is missing. This chain connects TRBV12-3 or TRBV12-4 to TRBJ2-7; no clear D gene. V dropped 3 bases and J dropped 5 bases, with 8 bases sitting between them. The CDR3 consists of 12 residues. The CDR3 sequence is CASSFFGNEQYL. In nucleotides, the CDR3 is TGTGCCAGCAGTTTTTTTGGCAACGAGCAGTACCTC.

In this sample, this clonotype turned up many times. The chain combines TRBV6-6 with TRBJ2-5; D might be TRBD1 (5 bases). The CDR3 extends over 14 amino acids. The V gene's germline CDR1 is MNHNY and CDR2 SVGAGI (reference sequence). V was pared by 5 bases and J by 0 bases, with 10 bases between. Written as DNA, the CDR3 is TGTGCCAGCAGTACCTCAGGGTACCAAGAGACCCAGTACTTC. Translating it yields CASSTSGYQETQYF.

This clonotype was picked up many times. The chain employs TRBV20-1 and TRBJ2-7; TRBD2 matches at 7 bases. The CDR3 is made up of 16 amino acids. V lost 2 bases to trimming and J lost 4 bases; unmatched junction nucleotides: 14. CDR1 and CDR2 from the germline V gene are DFQATT and SNEGSKA (reference sequence). CDR3 amino acids: CSARIIPGTKPYEQYF. Here the CDR3 DNA reads TGCAGTGCTAGAATCATACCCGGGACTAAACCTTACGAGCAGTACTTC.

This clonotype was seen ten or more times. The rearrangement uses TRBV14 and TRBJ2-7, with D possibly TRBD2 on 5 matching bases. The CDR3 has 17 amino acids. V was clipped by 1 base and J by 0 bases, with 16 bases between them. Germline V gives CDR1 SGHDN, CDR2 FVKESK. CDR3 nucleotides: TGTGCCAGCAGCCAAGGTCCCGGGGTGCTAGACTCCTACGAGCAGTACTTC. This sequence encodes CASSQGPGVLDSYEQYF.